The TCR beta chain described here comes from a study of blood T cell repertoires in COVID-19. About the study: T cells, B-cell-depleted T cells, or PBMCs provided the cDNA or gDNA that served as material.

In the original workflow: Using reference gene primer amplification, nucleated cell counts were estimated. TCRdb keeps only in-frame clones here, not all; method: immunoSEQ multiplex PCR. The DNA was the basis for D and trimming; V, J and clone size are from that table. The table shows about 260,000 clones, with around 89% occurring only once. V lost 5 bases and J lost 4; bases outside the gene matches: 7. The germline gives CDR1 SGHRS, CDR2 YFSETQ. The CDR3 is 14 residues long. The J gene is TRBJ2-7, the V gene TRBV5-1; 9 bases are a match to TRBD1. Sample: peripheral blood. The receptor was isolated from a man aged 60 to 75 who had recovered from COVID-19. Here the CDR3 DNA reads TGCGCCAGCAGAGATGACAGGGGGAGGTACGAGCAGTACTTC. Translation gives CASRDDRGRYEQYF.